These T cell receptor beta chains were read from a single sample in a study of blood T cells in healthy people across ages. MiXCR was run by TCRdb on the 5' RACE reads, yielding one entry per CDR3 protein. The data hold about 1.4 million distinct CDR3 sequences, with 45% to 70% observed a single time. Sequencing input: blood. The receptors derive from a man younger than 35 in good health. Each CDR3 is given with its conserved first and last residue. The D gene is left open where the match is weak. For some rows the clone size is stated as once, few or many, or as a class when expanded; others skip it.

TRBJ2-7 NA TRBD2 TRBV7-8 TGTGCCAGCACCAACCTAGCGGGGGGCTCCTACGAGCGGTACTTC CASTNLAGGSYERYF
TRBJ2-1 NA TRBD2 TRBV28 TGTGCCTGCAGTCAGACTAGCGGGAGAGTAAATGAGCAGTTCTTC CACSQTSGRVNEQFF
TRBJ2-7 NA TRBD2 TRBV11-2 TGTGCCAGCAGCACTAGCGGGGGGACGTCCTACGAGCAGTACTTC CASSTSGGTSYEQYF
TRBJ2-1 few NA TRBV7-9 TGTGCCAGCAGCCGTGATACTAGCAATGAGCAGTTCTTC CASSRDTSNEQFF
TRBJ2-1 few NA TRBV4-1 TGCGCCAGCAGCATGAGGGGTCCATACAATGAGCAGTTCTTC CASSMRGPYNEQFF
TRBJ2-7 NA NA TRBV7-9 TGTGCCAGCAGCTTAACGCTACTACCCTACGAGCAGTACTTC CASSLTLLPYEQYF
TRBJ2-1 few NA TRBV3-1 TGTGCCAGCAGCCACCAGACCTCCTACAATGAGCAGTTCTTC CASSHQTSYNEQFF
TRBJ1-6 few NA TRBV4-2 TGTGCCAGCAGCCAAGAGCGGGACACCCAGAGGTATTCACCCCTCCACTTT CASSQERDTQRYSPLHF
TRBJ2-1 NA NA TRBV9 TGTGCCAGCAGCACAAGAGATGGATACAATGAGCAGTTCTTC CASSTRDGYNEQFF
TRBJ2-7 NA NA TRBV6-2/TRBV6-3 TGTGCCAGCAGTCCCTCCAGGGTCCCCTACGAGCAGTACTTC CASSPSRVPYEQYF
TRBJ2-6 NA TRBD1 TRBV4-2 TGTGCCAGCAGCCAAGAACGGACAGGGTCTGGGGCCAACGTCCTGACTTTC CASSQERTGSGANVLTF
TRBJ1-2 few TRBD1 TRBV30 TGTGCCTGCCCGACAGGGGGCTATGGCTACACCTTC CACPTGGYGYTF
TRBJ2-1 once NA TRBV27 TGTGCCAGCAGTTTATCGCTGGGGACGGGGTACAATGAGCAGTTCTTC CASSLSLGTGYNEQFF
TRBJ2-7 NA TRBD1 TRBV5-1 TGCGCCAGCAGCCGGACAGGGCCTCCCTACGAGCAGTACTTC CASSRTGPPYEQYF
TRBJ2-3 few TRBD1 TRBV28 TGTGCCAGTCGGACCGCCAGGGACAGGTCCACAGATACGCAGTATTTT CASRTARDRSTDTQYF
TRBJ2-7 NA TRBD2 TRBV3-1 TGTGCCAGCAGCCAACTAGCGGGAGATGTGGGCTACGAGCAGTACTTC CASSQLAGDVGYEQYF
TRBJ2-2 NA NA TRBV20-1 TGCAGTGCTAGATTCTCCGCGTGGGGGGCCGGGGAGCTGTTTTTT CSARFSAWGAGELFF
TRBJ2-7 NA NA TRBV20-1 TGCAGTGCGCGCTCCAGGGGAAACAACGAGCAGTACTTC CSARSRGNNEQYF
TRBJ2-1 NA NA TRBV10-1 TGCGCCAGCAGTGAGTCTCTAATTGGACGCCCAAAGCGGTTCTTC CASSESLIGRPKRFF
TRBJ2-1 NA TRBD2 TRBV6-5 TGTGCCAGCAGTTACAAGCGGGGGGCTAACTCCTACAATGAGCAGTTCTTC CASSYKRGANSYNEQFF
TRBJ2-7 NA TRBD2 TRBV7-2 TGTGCCAGCAGCTCCCCATCCGGGACTAACTACGAGCAGTACTTC CASSSPSGTNYEQYF
TRBJ2-5 NA NA TRBV3-1 TGTGCCAGCAGCCACCGCCACGGGAGAGGGGCGGGAGAGACCCAGTACTTC CASSHRHGRGAGETQYF